This entry concerns a single T cell receptor beta chain. Unmatched junction bases numbered 6, after V lost 1 base and J lost 2 bases. The germline V gene has CDR1 SGHTA and CDR2 FQGNSA. This CDR3 comprises 18 residues. Original processing notes: Amplification from reference gene primers served as the basis for estimated nucleated cell counts. Here immunoSEQ multiplex PCR was the method, and the copy in TCRdb shows in-frame clones only, minus some. V and J calls and clone size are those listed in that table; D and trimming were worked out from the DNA. The sample holds around 270,000 clones, more than 70% seen once. The sample comes from a study of blood T cell repertoires in COVID-19. On the study more broadly: Sites in the United States, Italy and Spain provided acute and convalescent COVID-19 samples. T cells, B-cell-depleted T cells, or PBMCs provided the cDNA or gDNA that served as material.

The J gene is TRBJ1-3, the V gene TRBV7-2; 12 bases fit TRBD1. What was sequenced was peripheral blood. The sequence came from a woman between 45 and 60 years old with acute or convalescent COVID-19. CDR3 residues: CASSLVWDRGQPGNTIYF. The CDR3 nucleotides read TGTGCCAGCAGCTTAGTTTGGGACAGGGGGCAACCTGGAAACACCATATATTTT.